The present T cell receptor beta chain was sequenced within a study of T cells in localized non-small cell lung cancer (dated by TCRdb to 2019 to 2021). Context from the whole study: The study examined T cell repertoires in a few hundred patients with early-stage NSCLC and compared tumors with uninvolved tumor-adjacent lungs. The cohort was made up of 200 to 250 treatment-naive NSCLC patients whose localized lung tumors had been resected. The mean age of the NSCLC patients was under 70 years, with 120 to 150 men and about a hundred women. The full study reports these points: Because multi-region tumor sequencing was not done, intratumor heterogeneity could not be ruled out. A median of around 62 of the top 100 tumor clones turned up in the paired uninvolved adjacent lung, and 25 to 30 of those clones also ranked among the top 100 of that same adjacent lung. Because of the exploratory design, TCR variables were selected using unadjusted p-values without false-discovery rate correction. Uninvolved tumor-adjacent lung showed the highest T cell clonality, higher than tumor, which suggests more focused antigenic responses in the adjacent lung. Longer overall survival was associated with higher blood T cell density, whereas shorter survival was associated with higher adjacent-lung clonality.

The immunoSEQ Assay was used to sequence TCR beta CDR3 regions from DNA. The original pipeline was this. To compute T cell density, TCR beta template counts were normalized to usable DNA, which was estimated by amplifying housekeeping genes. Richness was estimated with the preseqR package, extrapolating to 400,000 templates for PBMC samples and 120,000 templates for tissue samples. Clonality was taken to be one minus Pielou's evenness. Tissue-enriched TCRs were identified by differential abundance testing using productive amino-acid clonotypes, minimum total count 5 and alpha 0.1. The Jaccard Index and the Morisita Overlap Index were used to measure how much the repertoires overlapped between compartments. TCR beta CDR3s were clustered by GLIPH together with public tetramer-defined viral CDR3s, and at least three viral sequences plus V-gene enrichment were required for viral motifs. The table was pulled from immuneACCESS by TCRdb, which kept in-frame rearrangements only. Such tables lose some clones; where checked, under half of the loss comes from unresolved V genes, and the rest has no known cause. V, J and clone size are those of that table, while D and trimming were read from the DNA. This sample has about 54,000 clones in its table, and around 86% of those were observed once. The ten biggest clones cover 15% to 20% of the sample.

The CDR3, cysteine through phenylalanine, is 11 amino acids long. Of all the DNA, just the CDR3 is kept, 33 bases in frame from base 1. The germline V gene encodes CDR1 DFQATT and CDR2 SNEGSKA (reference sequence). Trimming at the junction amounts to 5 bases on V and 10 bases on J, and the germline ends lie 14 bases apart. This clone was detected only a few times. There is no known antigen for this receptor. Base qualities are not provided; no much larger clone lies one nucleotide away. At diagnosis, peripheral blood, uninvolved tumor-adjacent lung and tumor were collected and were preserved as a mix of fresh-frozen and FFPE material. For TCR repertoire profiling, the blood samples were analyzed as peripheral blood mononuclear cells.

Recombination joined TRBV20-1 with TRBJ1-2; there is no confident call for the D gene. The sequencing here drew on peripheral blood, taken before any cancer treatment. This sequence was found in an older female donor with stage II squamous cell lung carcinoma. The bases are TGCAGTGCTGCCGCCCTCTGGGTCTACACCTTC. Its amino acids are CSAAALWVYTF.